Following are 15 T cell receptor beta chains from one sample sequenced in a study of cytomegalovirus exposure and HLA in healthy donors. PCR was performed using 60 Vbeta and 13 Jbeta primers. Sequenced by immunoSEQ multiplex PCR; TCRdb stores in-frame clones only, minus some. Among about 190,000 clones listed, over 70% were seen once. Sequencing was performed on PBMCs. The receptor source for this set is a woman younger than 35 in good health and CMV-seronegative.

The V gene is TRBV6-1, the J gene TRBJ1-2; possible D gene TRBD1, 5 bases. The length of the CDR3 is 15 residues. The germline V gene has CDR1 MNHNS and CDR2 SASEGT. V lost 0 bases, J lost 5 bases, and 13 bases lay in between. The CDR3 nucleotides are TGTGCCAGCAGTGAAGCAGCCAGGGTAGGGTATGGCTACACCTTC. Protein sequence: CASSEAARVGYGYTF.

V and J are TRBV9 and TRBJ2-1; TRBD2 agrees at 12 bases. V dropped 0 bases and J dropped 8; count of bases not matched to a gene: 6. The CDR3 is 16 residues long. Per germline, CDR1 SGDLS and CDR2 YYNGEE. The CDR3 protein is CASSVGLAGVLDEQFF. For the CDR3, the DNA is TGTGCCAGCAGCGTAGGACTAGCGGGAGTTCTCGATGAGCAGTTCTTC.

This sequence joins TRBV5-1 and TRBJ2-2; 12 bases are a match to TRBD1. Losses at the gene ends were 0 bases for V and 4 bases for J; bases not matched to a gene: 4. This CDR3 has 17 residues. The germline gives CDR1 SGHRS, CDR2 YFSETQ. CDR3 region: CASSLDGTGGFTGELFF. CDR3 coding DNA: TGCGCCAGCAGCTTGGACGGGACAGGGGGCTTCACCGGGGAGCTGTTTTTT.

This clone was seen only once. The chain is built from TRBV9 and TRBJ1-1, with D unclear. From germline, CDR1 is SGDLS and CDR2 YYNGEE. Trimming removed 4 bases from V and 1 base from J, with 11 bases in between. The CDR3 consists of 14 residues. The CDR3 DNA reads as TGTGCCAGCAGCCCCCCGGGAGGGAACACTGAAGCTTTCTTT. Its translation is CASSPPGGNTEAFF. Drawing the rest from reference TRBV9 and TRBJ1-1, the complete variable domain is DSGVTQTPKHLITATGQRVTLRCSPRSGDLSVYWYQQSLDQGLQFLIQYYNGEERAKGNILERFSAQQFPDLHSELNLSSLELGDSALYFCASSPPGGNTEAFFGQGTRLTVV.

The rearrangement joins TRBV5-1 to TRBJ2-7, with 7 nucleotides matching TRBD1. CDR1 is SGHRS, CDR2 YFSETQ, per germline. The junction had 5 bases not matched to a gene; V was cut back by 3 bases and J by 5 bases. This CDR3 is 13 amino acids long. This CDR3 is CASSYDRVNEQYF. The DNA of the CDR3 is TGCGCCAGCAGCTATGACAGGGTCAACGAGCAGTACTTC.

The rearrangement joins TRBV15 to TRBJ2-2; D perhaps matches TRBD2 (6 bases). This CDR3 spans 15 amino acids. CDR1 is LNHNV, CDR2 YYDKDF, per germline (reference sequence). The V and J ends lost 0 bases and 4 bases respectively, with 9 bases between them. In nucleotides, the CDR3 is TGTGCCACCAGCAGAGAGGTGGGGGGCACCGGGGAGCTGTTTTTT. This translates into CATSREVGGTGELFF.

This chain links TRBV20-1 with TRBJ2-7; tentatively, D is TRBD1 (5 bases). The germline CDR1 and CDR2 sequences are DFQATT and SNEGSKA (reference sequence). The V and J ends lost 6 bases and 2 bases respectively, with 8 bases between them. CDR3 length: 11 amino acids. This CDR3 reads CSAPDTYEQYF. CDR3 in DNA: TGCAGTGCCCCGGACACCTACGAGCAGTACTTC.

For the CDR3, the DNA is TGTGCCAGCTCGCGGGCGGCGAGTTCACCCCTCCACTTT. It encodes CASSRAASSPLHF. The rearrangement joins TRBV6-6 to TRBJ1-6; D gene unclear. The CDR3 consists of 13 residues. The germline CDR1 and CDR2 sequences are MNHNY and SVGAGI (reference sequence). The V end lost 8 bases, the J end lost 9 bases, and 14 bases lay between the germline ends.

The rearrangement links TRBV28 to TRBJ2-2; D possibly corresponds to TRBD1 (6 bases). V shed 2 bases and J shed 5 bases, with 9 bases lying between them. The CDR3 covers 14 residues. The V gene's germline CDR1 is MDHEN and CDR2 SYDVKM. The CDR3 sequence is CASSLTGLTGELFF. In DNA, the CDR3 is TGTGCCAGCAGTTTAACAGGGTTGACCGGGGAGCTGTTTTTT.

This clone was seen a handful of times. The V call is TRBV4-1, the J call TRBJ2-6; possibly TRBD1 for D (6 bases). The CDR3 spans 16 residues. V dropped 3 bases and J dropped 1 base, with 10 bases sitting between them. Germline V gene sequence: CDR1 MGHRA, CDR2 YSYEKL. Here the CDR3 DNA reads TGCGCCAGCAGCCAGGACACAGGGTCTGGGGCCAACGTCCTGACTTTC. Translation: CASSQDTGSGANVLTF.

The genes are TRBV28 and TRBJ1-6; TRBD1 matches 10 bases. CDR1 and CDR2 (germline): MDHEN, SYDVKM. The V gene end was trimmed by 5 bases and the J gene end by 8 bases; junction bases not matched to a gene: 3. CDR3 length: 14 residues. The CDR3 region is CASSLDRGDSPLHF. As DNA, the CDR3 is TGTGCCAGCAGTCTGGACAGGGGGGATTCACCCCTCCACTTT. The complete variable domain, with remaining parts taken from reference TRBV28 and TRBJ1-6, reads DVKVTQSSRYLVKRTGEKVFLECVQDMDHENMFWYRQDPGLGLRLIYFSYDVKMKEKGDIPEGYSVSREKKERFSLILESASTNQTSMYLCASSLDRGDSPLHFGNGTRLTVT.

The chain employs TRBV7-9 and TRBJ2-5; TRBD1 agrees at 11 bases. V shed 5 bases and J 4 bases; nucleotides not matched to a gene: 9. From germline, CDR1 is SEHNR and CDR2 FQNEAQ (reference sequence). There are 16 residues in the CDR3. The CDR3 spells CASSLGQGAMRETQYF. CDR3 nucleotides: TGTGCCAGCAGCCTCGGACAGGGGGCGATGAGAGAGACCCAGTACTTC.

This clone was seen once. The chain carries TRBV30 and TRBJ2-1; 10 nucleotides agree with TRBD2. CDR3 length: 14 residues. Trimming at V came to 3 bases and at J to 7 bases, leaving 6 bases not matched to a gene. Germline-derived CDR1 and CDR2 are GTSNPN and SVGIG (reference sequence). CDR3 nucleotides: TGTGCCTGGAGGCTAGCGGGAGCGTTGAATGAGCAGTTCTTC. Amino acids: CAWRLAGALNEQFF.

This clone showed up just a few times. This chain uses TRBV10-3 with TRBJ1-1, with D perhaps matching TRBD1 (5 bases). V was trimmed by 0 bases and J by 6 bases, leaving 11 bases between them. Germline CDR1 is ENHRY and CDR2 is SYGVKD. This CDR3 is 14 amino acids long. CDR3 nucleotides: TGTGCCATCAGTGAGTCAAGTCAGGGATCTGAAGCTTTCTTT. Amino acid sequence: CAISESSQGSEAFF.

The CDR3 here is CASSLVWTGDNEQFF. The CDR3 DNA is TGTGCCAGCAGCTTAGTTTGGACGGGGGACAATGAGCAGTTCTTC. The chain joins TRBV7-2 to TRBJ2-1, with D perhaps TRBD2 (6 bases). The V gene's germline CDR1 is SGHTA and CDR2 FQGNSA. V was trimmed by 1 base and J by 5 bases, leaving 12 bases between them. The length of the CDR3 is 15 residues.